A single sample gave rise to the 24 T cell receptor beta chains below, sequenced in a study of T cells expressing NK-cell markers. TCRdb reprocessed the 5' RACE reads and stores each CDR3 protein as one record, lacking DNA. The listing contains 150,000 to 180,000 distinct CDR3 sequences. Material: blood T cells: a sorted CD56 or NKG2C T cell subset, CD4+ or CD8+ T cells, or bulk PBMC T cells (not recorded which). The source is a woman aged 45-65 years in good health.

J is TRBJ2-1 and V is TRBV20-1. The germline V gene has CDR1 DFQATT and CDR2 SNEGSKA (reference sequence). CDR3 size: 15 residues. CDR3 residues: CSARDISAGSNEQFF.

The chain recombines TRBV5-1 with TRBJ1-1; the TRBD1 assignment by TCRdb is unverifiable without DNA. Germline V lookup: CDR1 SGHRS, CDR2 YFSETQ. This CDR3 spans 13 amino acids. The CDR3 sequence is CASSPGGPIEAFF.

Here the CDR3 reads CASITGGFNQPQHF. V usage is TRBV28 and J usage is TRBJ1-5; with no DNA, the TCRdb D assignment of TRBD1 cannot be verified. The CDR3 covers 14 residues. Germline V CDR1 and CDR2: MDHEN, SYDVKM.

This rearrangement joins TRBV11-2 to TRBJ2-3; the TRBD2 assignment by TCRdb is unverifiable without DNA. The CDR3 consists of 16 residues. Germline V lookup: CDR1 SGHAT, CDR2 FQNNGV. CDR3 region: CASELREDWGTDTQYF.

The chain recombines TRBV30 with TRBJ2-1; the TRBD2 assignment by TCRdb is unverifiable without DNA. This CDR3 region has 14 residues. Germline V gene sequence: CDR1 GTSNPN, CDR2 SVGIG (reference sequence). CDR3 sequence reads: CAWSRLAVYNEQFF.

This chain uses TRBV27 with TRBJ2-7. CDR1 is MNHEY and CDR2 is SMNVEV in the germline V gene (reference sequence). The CDR3 has 14 amino acids. The CDR3 spells CASSLYGTAYEQYF.

This chain uses TRBV7-2 with TRBJ2-3; the D call from TCRdb, TRBD1, cannot be confirmed without DNA. Germline-derived CDR1 and CDR2 are SGHTA and FQGNSA. This CDR3 spans 18 amino acids. CDR3 residues: CASSSPRDAADYTDTQYF.

The genes are TRBV5-4 and TRBJ2-1. CDR3 length: 17 amino acids. Germline V gene sequence: CDR1 SGHNT, CDR2 YYREEE (reference sequence). The CDR3: CASSPDGGYGSYNEQFF.

The V call is TRBV12-3 or TRBV12-4, the J call TRBJ1-1; TCRdb gives TRBD1 as the D gene, but with no DNA this cannot be confirmed. This CDR3 region has 11 residues. The CDR3 sequence: CASSSTGGAFF.

V and J are TRBV12-3 or TRBV12-4 and TRBJ1-1; TCRdb's D call of TRBD1 is untestable without DNA. The CDR3 is 15 residues long. CDR3 loop: CASSSETGASAEAFF.

The chain joins TRBV27 to TRBJ2-1; no DNA is available, so the TRBD2 call from TCRdb remains unchecked. The CDR3 covers 16 residues. In germline, CDR1 is MNHEY, CDR2 SMNVEV (reference sequence). The CDR3 loop reads CASIPSPGLATNEQFF.

V usage is TRBV5-6 and J usage is TRBJ2-7; TCRdb outputs TRBD1, but without DNA this stays unchecked. CDR1 is SGHDT and CDR2 is YYEEEE in the germline V gene. CDR3 length: 15 amino acids. The CDR3 sequence is CASNLDGSRAHEQYF.

This chain uses TRBV24-1 with TRBJ2-3. The germline CDR1 and CDR2 sequences are KGHDR and SFDVKD. The CDR3 spans 14 residues. CDR3 amino acids: CATSDPGLTDTQYF.

This chain uses TRBV24-1 with TRBJ2-1; no DNA is available, so the TRBD1 call from TCRdb remains unchecked. The CDR3 spans 11 residues. The germline gives CDR1 KGHDR, CDR2 SFDVKD. CDR3 amino acids: CATQQDDEQFF.

The rearrangement uses TRBV11-2 and TRBJ2-1; TCRdb outputs TRBD2, but without DNA this stays unchecked. The CDR3 is 15 amino acids. CDR1 and CDR2 (germline): SGHAT, FQNNGV. The CDR3 loop reads CASSPSGRAGNEQFF.

V usage is TRBV5-1 and J usage is TRBJ2-3; TCRdb reports TRBD2, a call that lacks DNA to check it against. Germline V CDR1 and CDR2: SGHRS, YFSETQ. The CDR3 has 17 residues. CDR3 sequence reads: CASSLEERTFATDTQYF.

The genes are TRBV6-2 or TRBV6-3 and TRBJ2-5; the D call of TRBD2 rests on TCRdb alone, since no DNA is present to check it. This CDR3 is 23 amino acids long. Germline V gene data show CDR1 as MNHEY and CDR2 as SVGEGT. The CDR3 sequence: CASSSPRLAGENLSGVGEETQYF.

The CDR3 loop reads CATSDPGLAGQSTDTQYF. The chain couples TRBV24-1 to TRBJ2-3; lacking DNA, the TRBD2 call made by TCRdb goes unchecked. The length of the CDR3 is 18 residues. The V gene's germline CDR1 is KGHDR and CDR2 SFDVKD.

The chain has TRBV6-1 and TRBJ2-1. This CDR3 region has 11 residues. Germline V lookup: CDR1 MNHNS, CDR2 SASEGT. The CDR3 here is CASSGADEEFF.

The chain has TRBV20-1 and TRBJ2-1; TCRdb outputs TRBD2, but without DNA this stays unchecked. The CDR3 runs 14 residues. Germline CDR1 reads DFQATT; CDR2 reads SNEGSKA (reference sequence). The CDR3 loop is CSGGGPSGYNEQFF.

This chain connects TRBV20-1 to TRBJ2-3. Germline V lookup: CDR1 DFQATT, CDR2 SNEGSKA (reference sequence). The CDR3 totals 11 residues. The CDR3 protein is CSARTQDTQYF.

The genes are TRBV11-2 and TRBJ2-1; there is no DNA to check the TCRdb D call of TRBD2. CDR3 size: 14 residues. CDR1 and CDR2 from the germline V gene are SGHAT and FQNNGV. The CDR3 region is CASRLTSGNNEQFF.

The chain combines TRBV5-1 with TRBJ2-4. The CDR3 has 13 amino acids. Looked up from germline, CDR1 is SGHRS and CDR2 is YFSETQ. This CDR3 reads CASSLAVRNIQYF.

The chain recombines TRBV6-5 with TRBJ1-3. This CDR3 region has 11 residues. The V gene's germline CDR1 is MNHEY and CDR2 SVGAGI. CDR3: CASIGGNTIYF.